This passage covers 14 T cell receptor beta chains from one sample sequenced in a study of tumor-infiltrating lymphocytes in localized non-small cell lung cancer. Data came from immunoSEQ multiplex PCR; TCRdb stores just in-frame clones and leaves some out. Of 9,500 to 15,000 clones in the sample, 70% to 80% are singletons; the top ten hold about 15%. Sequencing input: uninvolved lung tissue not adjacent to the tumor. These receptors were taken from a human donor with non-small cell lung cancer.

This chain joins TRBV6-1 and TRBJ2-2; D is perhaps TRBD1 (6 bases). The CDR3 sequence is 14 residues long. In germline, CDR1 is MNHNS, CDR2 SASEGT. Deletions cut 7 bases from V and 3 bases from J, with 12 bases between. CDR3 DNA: TGTGCCAGCAAGTCTGGGGGCGACACCGGGGAGCTGTTTTTT. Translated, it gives CASKSGGDTGELFF.

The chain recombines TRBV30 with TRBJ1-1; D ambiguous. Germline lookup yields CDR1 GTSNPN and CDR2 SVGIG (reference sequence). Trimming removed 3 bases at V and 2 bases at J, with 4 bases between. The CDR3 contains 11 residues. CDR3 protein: CAWRINTEAFF. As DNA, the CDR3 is TGTGCCTGGAGGATTAACACTGAAGCTTTCTTT.

DNA of the CDR3: TGCGCCAGCAGCCAAGATAGTCACGCGACAGCTGAGCAGTACTTC. Translated, it gives CASSQDSHATAEQYF. The chain recombines TRBV4-1 with TRBJ2-7; possible D gene TRBD1, 5 bases. The CDR3 has 15 residues. V was clipped by 0 bases and J by 7 bases, with 16 bases between them. Germline V CDR1 and CDR2: MGHRA, YSYEKL.

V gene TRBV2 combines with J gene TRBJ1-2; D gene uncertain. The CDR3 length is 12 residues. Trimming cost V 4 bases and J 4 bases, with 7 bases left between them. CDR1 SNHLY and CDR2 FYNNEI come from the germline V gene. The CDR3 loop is CASSANSYGYTF. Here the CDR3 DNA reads TGTGCCAGCAGTGCTAACAGCTATGGCTACACCTTC.

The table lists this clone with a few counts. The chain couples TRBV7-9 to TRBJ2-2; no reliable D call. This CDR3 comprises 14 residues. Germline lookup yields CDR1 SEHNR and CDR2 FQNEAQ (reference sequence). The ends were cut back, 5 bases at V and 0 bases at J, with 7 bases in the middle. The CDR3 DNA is TGTGCCAGCAGCATACTTTCGAACACCGGGGAGCTGTTTTTT. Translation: CASSILSNTGELFF.

The CDR3 DNA is TGCAGCGTCGACCAGGGAGGGACAGATACGCAGTATTTT. The encoded protein is CSVDQGGTDTQYF. This chain joins TRBV29-1 and TRBJ2-3; TRBD2 matches at 7 bases. This CDR3 spans 13 amino acids. J lost 3 bases, V lost 6 bases, and 6 bases had no gene match. Germline V gene lookup returns CDR1 SQVTM and CDR2 ANQGSEA.

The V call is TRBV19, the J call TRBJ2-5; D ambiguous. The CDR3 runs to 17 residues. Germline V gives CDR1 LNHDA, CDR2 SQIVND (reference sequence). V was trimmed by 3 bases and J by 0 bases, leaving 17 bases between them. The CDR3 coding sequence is TGTGCCAGTAGTATTGGCCGCCCGGGCCGGTACCAAGAGACCCAGTACTTC. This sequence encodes CASSIGRPGRYQETQYF.

In DNA, the CDR3 is TGTGCCAGCCGACAGGGTTCCTATGGCTACACCTTC. Its translation: CASRQGSYGYTF. J is TRBJ1-2 and V is TRBV13, with TRBD1 matching 7 bases. The CDR3 consists of 12 residues. The ends lost 8 bases at V and 4 bases at J; junction bases unmatched: 4. Germline values: CDR1 PRHDT, CDR2 FYEKMQ (reference sequence).

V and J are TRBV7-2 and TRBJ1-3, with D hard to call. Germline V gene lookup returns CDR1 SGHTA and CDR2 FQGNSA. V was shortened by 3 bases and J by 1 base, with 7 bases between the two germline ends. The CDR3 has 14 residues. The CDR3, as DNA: TGTGCCAGCAGCTTTGGCGGTTCTGGAAACACCATATATTTT. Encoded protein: CASSFGGSGNTIYF.

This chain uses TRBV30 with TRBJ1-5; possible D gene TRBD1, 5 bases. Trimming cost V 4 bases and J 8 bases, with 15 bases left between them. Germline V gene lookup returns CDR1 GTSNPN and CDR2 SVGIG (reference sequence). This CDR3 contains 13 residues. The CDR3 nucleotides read TGTGCCTGGACCGGGACGCCCTTAGAGCCCCAGCATTTT. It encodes CAWTGTPLEPQHF.

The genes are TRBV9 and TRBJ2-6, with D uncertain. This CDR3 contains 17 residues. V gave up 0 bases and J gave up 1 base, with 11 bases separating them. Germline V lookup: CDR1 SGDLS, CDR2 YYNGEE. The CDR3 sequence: CASSVEAGRSGANVLTF. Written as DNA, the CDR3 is TGTGCCAGCAGCGTAGAAGCTGGAAGGTCTGGGGCCAACGTCCTGACTTTC.

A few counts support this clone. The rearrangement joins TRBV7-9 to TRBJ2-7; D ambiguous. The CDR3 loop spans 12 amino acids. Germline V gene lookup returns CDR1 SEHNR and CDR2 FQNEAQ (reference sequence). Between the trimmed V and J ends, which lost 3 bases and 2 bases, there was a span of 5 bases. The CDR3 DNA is TGTGCCAGCAGCTTGGCGCCCTACGAGCAGTACTTC. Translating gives CASSLAPYEQYF.

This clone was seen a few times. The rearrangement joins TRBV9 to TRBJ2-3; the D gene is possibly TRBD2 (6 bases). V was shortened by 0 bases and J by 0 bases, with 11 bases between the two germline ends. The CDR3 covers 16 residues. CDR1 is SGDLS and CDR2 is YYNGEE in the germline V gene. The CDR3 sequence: CASSVGGGASTDTQYF. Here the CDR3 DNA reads TGTGCCAGCAGCGTAGGCGGCGGGGCCAGCACAGATACGCAGTATTTT.

The CDR3 loop reads CASSLALTVQETQYF. For the CDR3, the DNA is TGCGCCAGCAGCTTGGCCTTGACAGTTCAAGAGACCCAGTACTTC. The rearrangement joins TRBV5-1 to TRBJ2-5, with D maybe TRBD1 (5 bases). The CDR3 covers 15 residues. Germline CDR1 is SGHRS and CDR2 is YFSETQ. V was shortened by 0 bases and J by 2 bases, with 11 bases between the two germline ends.